This T cell receptor beta chain was sequenced for a study of vaccination effects on CD4 cells after COVID-19. TCRdb's copy holds only in-frame clones and misses some; the assay was immunoSEQ multiplex PCR. This table has around 15,000 clones, about 80% appearing once. V dropped 6 bases and J dropped 1; count of bases not matched to a gene: 7. The germline V gene has CDR1 MRHNA and CDR2 SNTAGT. The CDR3 totals 16 residues. Comment on this clone: The antigen is unknown.

Under the ViraFEST assay, PBMC were stimulated with viral peptide pools so that antigen-specific CD4+ T cells expanded. Sequencing was performed afterwards. Isolation of CD4+ T cells took place after about nine days of culture. Two-dose vaccination with either BNT162b2 or mRNA-1273 was given to the participants. J is TRBJ1-5 and V is TRBV6-4; 9 bases line up with TRBD1. The source material was CD4+ T cells from PBMCs cultured with HCoV-NL63 spike peptides, sampled after COVID-19 vaccination. This receptor was taken from a human donor who received a COVID-19 vaccine. CDR3 sequence: CASSLQGARSNQPQHF. CDR3 coding DNA: TGTGCCAGCAGCTTACAGGGGGCGAGGAGCAATCAGCCCCAGCATTTT.